The 31 T cell receptor beta chains reported below all come from one sample, sequenced in a study of blood T cell repertoires in COVID-19. Profiling relied on immunoSEQ multiplex PCR, and the TCRdb table lists in-frame clones only, not all of them. The table has over 50,000 clones, 80% to 95% seen once; the top ten hold approximately 15%. The sample consisted of peripheral blood. The origin of the receptors is a human donor with active COVID-19. The donor label of this sample is uncertain.

This clone was observed once. The chain links TRBV5-8 to TRBJ1-1; the D is unclear. Germline assignment: CDR1 SGHTS and CDR2 YDEGEE. Trimming pared 4 bases from V and 3 bases from J, leaving 10 bases between. This CDR3 has 13 amino acids. CDR3 bases: TGTGCCAGCAGCCGTAACAGAGACACTGAAGCTTTCTTT. The encoded protein is CASSRNRDTEAFF.

The chain couples TRBV27 to TRBJ2-3, with D possibly matching TRBD1 (5 bases). The ends were cut back, 7 bases at V and 4 bases at J, with 18 bases in the middle. Per the germline V gene, CDR1 is MNHEY and CDR2 is SMNVEV (reference sequence). The CDR3 spans 15 residues. CDR3 sequence: CASNPPGLRPDTQYF. As DNA, the CDR3 is TGTGCCAGCAACCCCCCAGGGCTTAGACCAGATACGCAGTATTTT.

The J gene is TRBJ2-7, the V gene TRBV6-5; TRBD1 might be the D (6 bases). Trimming took off 2 bases at V and 12 bases at J, with 11 bases between the two ends. Germline loops: CDR1 MNHEY, CDR2 SVGAGI. The CDR3 runs 11 residues. CDR3 residues: CASSYKDRTYF. The CDR3, as DNA: TGTGCCAGCAGTTACAAAGACAGGACGTACTTC.

V and J are TRBV2 and TRBJ1-2; D is ambiguous. Germline V gene data show CDR1 as SNHLY and CDR2 as FYNNEI. Trimming left V 4 bases short and J 3 bases short, with 9 bases between. The CDR3 runs to 13 residues. The CDR3 DNA sequence: TGTGCCAGCAGTGTCAGAAAAGACTATGGCTACACCTTC. This translates into CASSVRKDYGYTF.

The rearrangement links TRBV28 to TRBJ1-5; D unclear. Germline CDR1 is MDHEN and CDR2 is SYDVKM. Trimming took off 11 bases at V and 9 bases at J, with 17 bases between the two ends. CDR3 length: 12 residues. In nucleotides, the CDR3 is TGTGCCCTGCGGCGGGGAGTGGGGCCCCAGCATTTT. This translates into CALRRGVGPQHF.

This chain joins TRBV5-1 and TRBJ2-3; 11 bases align to TRBD2. The junction had 7 bases not matched to a gene; V was cut back by 4 bases and J by 0 bases. Germline CDR1 is SGHRS and CDR2 is YFSETQ. This CDR3 spans 17 amino acids. The CDR3 nucleotides read TGCGCCAGCAGCCTTGGGACTAGCGGACCAAGCACAGATACGCAGTATTTT. Translated, it gives CASSLGTSGPSTDTQYF.

Written as DNA, the CDR3 is TGTGCCAGCAGTTACTCGAGGGACTCCCGCACAGATACGCAGTATTTT. This gives the protein CASSYSRDSRTDTQYF. The chain couples TRBV6-5 to TRBJ2-3, with D perhaps matching TRBD2 (6 bases). This CDR3 is 16 amino acids long. Germline CDR1 and CDR2: MNHEY and SVGAGI. Trimming stripped 0 bases from V and 1 base from J, with 11 bases between.

The chain carries TRBV6-1 and TRBJ2-1, with D perhaps matching TRBD2 (6 bases). V shed 1 base and J shed 5 bases, with 27 bases lying between them. This CDR3 comprises 20 residues. The germline V gene encodes CDR1 MNHNS and CDR2 SASEGT. The CDR3 reads CASSEGRWWLAGGPHNEQFF. The CDR3 nucleotides are TGTGCCAGCAGTGAAGGCCGATGGTGGCTAGCCGGGGGACCTCACAATGAGCAGTTCTTC.

This chain uses TRBV5-1 with TRBJ2-5, with a weak D call TRBD2 (5 bases). The CDR3 runs 15 residues. Germline lookup yields CDR1 SGHRS and CDR2 YFSETQ. V lost 3 bases and J 4 bases, leaving 16 bases between the germline ends. The DNA of the CDR3 is TGCGCCAGCAGCTCTTCATTCCTGGGAGCAGAGACCCAGTACTTC. It specifies CASSSSFLGAETQYF.

The V and J genes are TRBV27 and TRBJ2-2; the match to TRBD1 covers 10 bases. Germline V gives CDR1 MNHEY, CDR2 SMNVEV (reference sequence). This CDR3 has 14 amino acids. V gave up 8 bases and J gave up 6 bases; unmatched junction bases: 6. CDR3 coding DNA: TGTGCCAGCCGCGCCGGACAGGGGGCCGGGGAGCTGTTTTTT. Its protein is CASRAGQGAGELFF.

The chain uses TRBV27 and TRBJ1-2, with 9 bases lining up with TRBD1. Germline CDR1 and CDR2: MNHEY and SMNVEV (reference sequence). J gave up 7 bases and V 6 bases, and 9 bases lay outside the gene matches. The CDR3 covers 14 residues. CDR3 in amino acids: CASRPGQGVPGYTF. DNA for the CDR3: TGTGCCAGCAGACCGGGACAGGGTGTTCCTGGCTACACCTTC.

The rearrangement uses TRBV5-8 and TRBJ2-2, with a tentative D call TRBD1 (6 bases). Germline V gives CDR1 SGHTS, CDR2 YDEGEE. V was clipped by 0 bases and J by 2 bases, with 14 bases between them. The CDR3 length is 17 residues. The chain's CDR3 is CASSLAQGIINTGELFF. CDR3 sequence (DNA): TGTGCCAGCAGCTTGGCTCAGGGGATTATTAACACCGGGGAGCTGTTTTTT.

The chain uses TRBV10-2 and TRBJ1-2; a weak D match, TRBD1 (5 bases). CDR3 length: 15 amino acids. V lost 3 bases, J lost 5 bases, and 16 bases lay in between. The germline V gene has CDR1 WSHSY and CDR2 SAAADI. The CDR3, as DNA: TGCGCCAGCAGTGATCCCCTCCGTGGGGCATATGGCTACACCTTC. Protein sequence: CASSDPLRGAYGYTF.

This rearrangement joins TRBV9 to TRBJ2-2; the match to TRBD1 covers 12 bases. The germline V gene has CDR1 SGDLS and CDR2 YYNGEE. The V gene end was trimmed by 7 bases and the J gene end by 6 bases; junction bases not matched to a gene: 7. The CDR3 consists of 15 residues. The CDR3 DNA is TGTGCCAGCTCGGGACAGGGGGCTGGGGCCGGGGAGCTGTTTTTT. Translating gives CASSGQGAGAGELFF.

V and J are TRBV27 and TRBJ1-1, with D hard to call. Per germline, CDR1 MNHEY and CDR2 SMNVEV (reference sequence). The CDR3 extends over 13 amino acids. Trimming took off 4 bases at V and 0 bases at J, with 6 bases between the two ends. CDR3 amino acids: CASSSDMNTEAFF. DNA for the CDR3: TGTGCCAGCAGTTCTGACATGAACACTGAAGCTTTCTTT.

J is TRBJ2-1 and V is TRBV5-6; the D gene is possibly TRBD1 (6 bases). Between the trimmed V and J ends, which lost 0 bases and 5 bases, there was a span of 9 bases. Germline V lookup: CDR1 SGHDT, CDR2 YYEEEE. This CDR3 has 14 residues. The CDR3 DNA sequence: TGTGCCAGCAGCTTGGCCGGACAGCACAATGAGCAGTTCTTC. This gives the protein CASSLAGQHNEQFF.

The CDR3 here is CASSEVATGRRGSDQKLFF. In nucleotides, the CDR3 is TGTGCCAGCAGTGAAGTGGCGACAGGGCGTAGGGGGTCGGATCAAAAACTGTTTTTT. The rearrangement joins TRBV6-1 to TRBJ1-4; TRBD1 matches 7 bases. There are 19 residues in the CDR3. The V gene's germline CDR1 is MNHNS and CDR2 SASEGT. Germline trimming cut 1 base from V and 9 bases from J; bases unmatched to any gene: 20.

The V and J genes are TRBV5-1 and TRBJ1-5; tentative D call: TRBD1 (5 bases). Germline-derived CDR1 and CDR2 are SGHRS and YFSETQ. V lost 2 bases and J lost 4, with 10 bases in between. The CDR3 extends over 14 amino acids. The CDR3, as DNA: TGCGCCAGCAGCTTAAAACCAGGGAATCAGCCCCAGCATTTT. The encoded protein is CASSLKPGNQPQHF.

The rearrangement joins TRBV28 to TRBJ1-4; TRBD1 is a possible D gene (6 bases). The CDR3 has 19 amino acids. Germline-derived CDR1 and CDR2 are MDHEN and SYDVKM. V was shortened by 5 bases and J by 8 bases, with 30 bases between the two germline ends. CDR3 DNA sequence: TGTGCCAGCAGTACATACGCCGTCTCCGAGCTGGGGGCCCACGAAAAACTGTTTTTT. Translating gives CASSTYAVSELGAHEKLFF.

The V and J genes are TRBV5-1 and TRBJ2-3; D may be TRBD2 (5 bases). Trimming took off 0 bases at V and 5 bases at J, with 13 bases between the two ends. CDR3 length: 15 residues. Looked up from germline, CDR1 is SGHRS and CDR2 is YFSETQ. In nucleotides, the CDR3 is TGCGCCAGCAGCTTGGGGGCCGGGATGGTAGATACGCAGTATTTT. It translates to CASSLGAGMVDTQYF.

The rearrangement joins TRBV7-6 to TRBJ2-7; TRBD2 aligns across 13 bases. This CDR3 has 17 amino acids. J was trimmed by 4 bases and V by 0 bases; bases with no gene match: 6. Germline values: CDR1 SGHVS, CDR2 FNYEAQ. CDR3 amino acids: CASSLAPGTSGIYEQYF. The CDR3 bases are TGTGCCAGCAGCTTAGCCCCCGGGACTAGCGGGATTTACGAGCAGTACTTC.

The rearrangement joins TRBV28 to TRBJ2-7, with 11 bases matching TRBD2. The CDR3 is 13 amino acids. V dropped 6 bases and J dropped 3; count of bases not matched to a gene: 1. Germline V gives CDR1 MDHEN, CDR2 SYDVKM. CDR3 amino acids: CASRLAGGYEQYF. The CDR3 DNA reads TGTGCCAGCAGGCTAGCGGGAGGCTACGAGCAGTACTTC.

The chain carries TRBV5-4 and TRBJ2-1, with D perhaps matching TRBD1 (6 bases). The CDR3 is 16 amino acids. V shed 4 bases and J shed 1 base, with 15 bases lying between them. Per germline, CDR1 SGHNT and CDR2 YYREEE (reference sequence). This CDR3 reads CASSGMDSLSYNEQFF. For the CDR3, the DNA is TGTGCCAGCAGCGGGATGGACAGCCTGTCCTACAATGAGCAGTTCTTC.

This sequence joins TRBV7-2 and TRBJ2-1; TRBD1 matches at 8 bases. Trimming took 5 bases from V and 0 from J; bases not matched to a gene: 12. Germline V gives CDR1 SGHTA, CDR2 FQGNSA. The CDR3 is 18 amino acids. The CDR3 is CASSPGTGLWSSYNEQFF. DNA for the CDR3: TGTGCCAGCAGCCCCGGGACAGGTCTGTGGAGCTCCTACAATGAGCAGTTCTTC.

The J gene is TRBJ1-4, the V gene TRBV5-4; D ambiguous. With 0 bases removed from V and 8 bases from J, the gap between germline ends came to 8 bases. This CDR3 has 13 residues. The germline V gene has CDR1 SGHNT and CDR2 YYREEE (reference sequence). The CDR3, as DNA: TGTGCCAGCAGCTTGGGACACGAGGAAAAACTGTTTTTT. It codes for CASSLGHEEKLFF.

The chain links TRBV4-3 to TRBJ2-7, with D perhaps matching TRBD1 (5 bases). V was clipped by 7 bases and J by 0 bases, with 16 bases between them. The CDR3 loop spans 15 amino acids. CDR1 and CDR2 from the germline V gene are LGHNA and YSLEER. The CDR3 is CASIEFRDSSYEQYV. DNA for the CDR3: TGCGCCAGCATCGAATTCAGGGATAGCTCCTACGAGCAGTACGTC.

The V gene is TRBV11-2, the J gene TRBJ2-7; perhaps TRBD1 as D (6 bases). The CDR3 has 17 amino acids. Germline V gene lookup returns CDR1 SGHAT and CDR2 FQNNGV. The V and J ends lost 4 bases and 1 base respectively, with 20 bases between them. The CDR3: CASSYTQSRRGSYEQYF. The CDR3 DNA follows: TGTGCCAGCAGCTATACCCAGTCCCGTAGGGGGTCCTACGAGCAGTACTTC.

V usage is TRBV5-1 and J usage is TRBJ2-5; 12 nucleotides align to TRBD2. CDR1 and CDR2 (germline): SGHRS, YFSETQ. V shed 3 bases and J 5 bases; nucleotides not matched to a gene: 5. This CDR3 is built from 15 residues. For the CDR3, the DNA is TGCGCCAGCAGCTCAACAACTAGCGGGAGGGAGACCCAGTACTTC. It codes for CASSSTTSGRETQYF.

J is TRBJ2-6 and V is TRBV7-9, with a possible D match to TRBD1 (6 bases). V lost 1 base and J lost 4, with 17 bases in between. Germline CDR1 is SEHNR and CDR2 is FQNEAQ (reference sequence). The CDR3 runs 18 residues. The DNA for the CDR3 is TGTGCCAGCAGCTTAGGATGGGCGGCAGGGGCCGGGGCCAACGTCCTGACTTTC. Protein sequence: CASSLGWAAGAGANVLTF. Drawing the rest from reference TRBV7-9 and TRBJ2-6, the complete variable domain is DTGVSQNPRHKITKRGQNVTFRCDPISEHNRLYWYRQTLGQGPEFLTYFQNEAQLEKSRLLSDRFSAERPKGSFSTLEIQRTEQGDSAMYLCASSLGWAAGAGANVLTFGAGSRLTVL.

This clone was counted a single time. This chain links TRBV7-3 with TRBJ1-1; D is uncertain. There are 15 residues in the CDR3. V was clipped by 1 base and J by 4 bases, with 13 bases between them. Germline CDR1 is SGHTA and CDR2 is FQGTGA. The CDR3 loop reads CASSLSGVRGTEAFF. CDR3 coding DNA: TGTGCCAGCAGCTTAAGCGGGGTGCGGGGCACTGAAGCTTTCTTT. Full variable domain (missing parts from reference TRBV7-3 and TRBJ1-1): GAGVSQTPSNKVTEKGKYVELRCDPISGHTALYWYRQSLGQGPEFLIYFQGTGAADDSGLPNDRFFAVRPEGSVSTLKIQRTERGDSAVYLCASSLSGVRGTEAFFGQGTRLTVV.

This chain uses TRBV12-3 or TRBV12-4 with TRBJ2-6, with D unresolved. The CDR3 runs to 13 residues. V was clipped by 6 bases and J by 4 bases, with 7 bases between them. CDR3 region: CASREAGANVLTF. The DNA for the CDR3 is TGTGCCAGCAGAGAAGCGGGGGCCAACGTCCTGACTTTC.